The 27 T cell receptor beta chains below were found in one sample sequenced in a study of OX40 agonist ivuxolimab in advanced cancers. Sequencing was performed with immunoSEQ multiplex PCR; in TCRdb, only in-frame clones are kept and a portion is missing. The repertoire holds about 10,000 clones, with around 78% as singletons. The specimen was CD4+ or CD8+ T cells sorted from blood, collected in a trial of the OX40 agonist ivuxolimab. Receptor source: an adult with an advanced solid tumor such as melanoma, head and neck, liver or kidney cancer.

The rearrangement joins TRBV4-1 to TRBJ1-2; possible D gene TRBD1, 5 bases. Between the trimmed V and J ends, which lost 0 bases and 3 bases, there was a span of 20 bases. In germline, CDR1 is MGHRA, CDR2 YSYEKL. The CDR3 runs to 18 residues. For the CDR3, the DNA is TGCGCCAGCAGCCAAGAGACAGTTGAGATAGGGAGTGACTATGGCTACACCTTC. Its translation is CASSQETVEIGSDYGYTF.

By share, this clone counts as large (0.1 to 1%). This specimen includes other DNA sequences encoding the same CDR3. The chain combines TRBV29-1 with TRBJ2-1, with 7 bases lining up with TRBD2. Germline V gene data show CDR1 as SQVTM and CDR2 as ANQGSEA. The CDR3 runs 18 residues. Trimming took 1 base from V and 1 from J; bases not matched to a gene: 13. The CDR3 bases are TGCAGCGTTGAAGGTGGGGGAGGGGCAGGAGGTTCCTACAATGAGCAGTTCTTC. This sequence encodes CSVEGGGGAGGSYNEQFF.

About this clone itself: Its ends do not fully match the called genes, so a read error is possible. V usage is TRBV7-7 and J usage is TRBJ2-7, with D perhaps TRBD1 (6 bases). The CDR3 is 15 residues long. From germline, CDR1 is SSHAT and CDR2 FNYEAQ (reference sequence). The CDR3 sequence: CASSPYGLQGVEQYF. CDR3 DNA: TGTGCTAGCAGCCCTTACGGATTACAGGGCGTCGAGCAGTACTTC. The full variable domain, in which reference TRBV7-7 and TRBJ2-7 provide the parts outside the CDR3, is GAGVSQSPRYKVTKRGQDVTLRCDPISSHATLYWYQQALGQGPEFLTYFNYEAQPDKSGLPSDRFSAERPEGSISTLTIQRTEQRDSAMYRCASSPYGLQGVEQYFGPGTRLTVT.

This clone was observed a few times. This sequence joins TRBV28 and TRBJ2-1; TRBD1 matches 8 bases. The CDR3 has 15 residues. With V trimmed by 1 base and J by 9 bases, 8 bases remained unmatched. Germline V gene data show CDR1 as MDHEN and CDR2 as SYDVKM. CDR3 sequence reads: CASSLFRQGLGEQFF. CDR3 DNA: TGTGCCAGCAGTTTATTTAGACAGGGGTTAGGTGAGCAGTTCTTC. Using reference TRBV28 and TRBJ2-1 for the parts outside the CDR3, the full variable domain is DVKVTQSSRYLVKRTGEKVFLECVQDMDHENMFWYRQDPGLGLRLIYFSYDVKMKEKGDIPEGYSVSREKKERFSLILESASTNQTSMYLCASSLFRQGLGEQFFGPGTRLTVL.

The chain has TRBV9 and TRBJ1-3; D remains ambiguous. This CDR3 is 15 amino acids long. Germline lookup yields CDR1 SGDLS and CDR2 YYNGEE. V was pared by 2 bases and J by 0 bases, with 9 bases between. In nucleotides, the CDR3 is TGTGCCAGCAGCGTTGACACCTTCTCTGGAAACACCATATATTTT. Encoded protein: CASSVDTFSGNTIYF.

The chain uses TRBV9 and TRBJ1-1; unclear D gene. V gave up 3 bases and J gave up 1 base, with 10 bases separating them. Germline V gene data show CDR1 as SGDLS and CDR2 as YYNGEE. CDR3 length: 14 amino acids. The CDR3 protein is CASSGEGGNTEAFF. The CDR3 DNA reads TGTGCCAGCAGCGGAGAAGGTGGGAACACTGAAGCTTTCTTT.

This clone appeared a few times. CDR3 coding DNA: TGCGCCAGCGGGGTGACCGGGGAGCTGTTTTTT. It specifies CASGVTGELFF. The J gene is TRBJ2-2, the V gene TRBV5-1; D remains ambiguous. The length of the CDR3 is 11 residues. V was clipped by 7 bases and J by 5 bases, with 6 bases between them. Per germline, CDR1 SGHRS and CDR2 YFSETQ. Variable domain in full (rest from reference TRBV5-1 and TRBJ2-2): KAGVTQTPRYLIKTRGQQVTLSCSPISGHRSVSWYQQTPGQGLQFLFEYFSETQRNKGNFPGRFSGRQFSNSRSEMNVSTLELGDSALYLCASGVTGELFFGEGSRLTVL.

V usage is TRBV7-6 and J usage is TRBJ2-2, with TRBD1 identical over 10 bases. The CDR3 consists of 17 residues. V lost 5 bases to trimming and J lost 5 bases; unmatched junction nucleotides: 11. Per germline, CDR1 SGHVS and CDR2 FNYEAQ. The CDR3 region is CASSPGPGTGETGELFF. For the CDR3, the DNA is TGTGCCAGCAGCCCTGGTCCCGGGACAGGGGAAACCGGGGAGCTGTTTTTT.

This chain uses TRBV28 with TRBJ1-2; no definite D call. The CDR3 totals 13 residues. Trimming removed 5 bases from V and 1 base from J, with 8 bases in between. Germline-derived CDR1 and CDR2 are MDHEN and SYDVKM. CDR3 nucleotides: TGTGCCAGCAGTCTCCAACTTAACTATGGCTACACCTTC. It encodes CASSLQLNYGYTF.

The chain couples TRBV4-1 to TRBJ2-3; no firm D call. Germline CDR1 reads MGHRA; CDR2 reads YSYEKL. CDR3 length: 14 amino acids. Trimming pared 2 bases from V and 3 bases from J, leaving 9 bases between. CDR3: CASSQLSGTDTQYF. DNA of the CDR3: TGCGCCAGCAGCCAACTCTCCGGGACAGATACGCAGTATTTT.

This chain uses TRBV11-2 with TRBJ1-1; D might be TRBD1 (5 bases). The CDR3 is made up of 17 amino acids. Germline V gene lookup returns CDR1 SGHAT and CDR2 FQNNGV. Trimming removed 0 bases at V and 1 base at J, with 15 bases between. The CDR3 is CASSLDSTGRSNTEAFF. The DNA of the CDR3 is TGTGCCAGCAGCTTAGACTCTACGGGACGCTCGAACACTGAAGCTTTCTTT.

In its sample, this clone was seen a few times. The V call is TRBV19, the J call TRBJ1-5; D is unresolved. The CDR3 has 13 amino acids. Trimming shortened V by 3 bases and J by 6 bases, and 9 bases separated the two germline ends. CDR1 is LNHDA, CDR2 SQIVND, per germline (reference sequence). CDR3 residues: CASSINSGQPQHF. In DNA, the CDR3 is TGTGCCAGTAGTATTAATTCGGGTCAGCCCCAGCATTTT.

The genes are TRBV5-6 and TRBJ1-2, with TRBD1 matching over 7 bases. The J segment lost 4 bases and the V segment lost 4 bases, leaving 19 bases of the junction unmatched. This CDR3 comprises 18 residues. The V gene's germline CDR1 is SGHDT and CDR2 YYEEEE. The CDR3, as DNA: TGTGCCAGCAGCCCAAACCCCCGACAGGGCCGGGCCCTCTATGGCTACACCTTC. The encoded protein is CASSPNPRQGRALYGYTF.

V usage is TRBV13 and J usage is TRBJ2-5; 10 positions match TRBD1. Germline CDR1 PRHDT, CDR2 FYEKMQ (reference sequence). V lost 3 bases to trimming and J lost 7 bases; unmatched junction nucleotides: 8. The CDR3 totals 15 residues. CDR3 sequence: CASSLTGGGGGTQYF. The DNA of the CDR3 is TGTGCCAGCAGCTTGACAGGGGGCGGAGGGGGGACCCAGTACTTC.

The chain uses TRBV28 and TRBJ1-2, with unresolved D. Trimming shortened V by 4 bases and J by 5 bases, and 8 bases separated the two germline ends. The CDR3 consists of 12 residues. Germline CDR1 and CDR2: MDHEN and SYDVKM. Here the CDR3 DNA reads TGTGCCAGCAGTTACTCCATATATGGCTACACCTTC. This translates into CASSYSIYGYTF.

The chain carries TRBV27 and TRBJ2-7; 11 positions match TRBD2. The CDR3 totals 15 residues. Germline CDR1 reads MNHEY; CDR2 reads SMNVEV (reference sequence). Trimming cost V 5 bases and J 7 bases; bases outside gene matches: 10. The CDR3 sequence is CASSPIAGGLGEQYF. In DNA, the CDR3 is TGTGCCAGCAGTCCCATAGCGGGGGGGCTGGGGGAGCAGTACTTC.

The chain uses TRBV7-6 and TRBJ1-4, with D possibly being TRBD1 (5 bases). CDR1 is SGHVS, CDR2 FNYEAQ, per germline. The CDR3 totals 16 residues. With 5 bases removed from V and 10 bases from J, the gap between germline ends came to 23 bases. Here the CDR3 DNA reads TGTGCCAGCAGCCCCGGTCGGGGCGGGTGGGGAGTAAAACTGTTTTTT. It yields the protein CASSPGRGGWGVKLFF.

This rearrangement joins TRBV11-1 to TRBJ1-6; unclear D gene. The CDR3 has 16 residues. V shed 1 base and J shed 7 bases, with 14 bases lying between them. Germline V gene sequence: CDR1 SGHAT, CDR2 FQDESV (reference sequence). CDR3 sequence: CASSLGKARRNSPLHF. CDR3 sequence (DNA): TGTGCCAGCAGCTTAGGGAAGGCTAGACGGAATTCACCCCTCCACTTT.

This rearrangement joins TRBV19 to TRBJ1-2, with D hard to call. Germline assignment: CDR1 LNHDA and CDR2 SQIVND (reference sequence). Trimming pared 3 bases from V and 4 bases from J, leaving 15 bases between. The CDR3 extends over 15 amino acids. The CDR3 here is CASSISSGSGYGYTF. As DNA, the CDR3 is TGTGCCAGTAGTATCTCAAGTGGGTCGGGCTATGGCTACACCTTC. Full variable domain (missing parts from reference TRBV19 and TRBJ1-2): DGGITQSPKYLFRKEGQNVTLSCEQNLNHDAMYWYRQDPGQGLRLIYYSQIVNDFQKGDIAEGYSVSREKKESFPLTVTSAQKNPTAFYLCASSISSGSGYGYTFGSGTRLTVV.

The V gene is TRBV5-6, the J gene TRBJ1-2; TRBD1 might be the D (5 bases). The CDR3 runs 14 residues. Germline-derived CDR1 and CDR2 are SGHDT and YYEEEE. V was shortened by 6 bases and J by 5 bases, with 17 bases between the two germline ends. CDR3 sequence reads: CASTGLGRPYGYTF. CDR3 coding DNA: TGTGCCAGCACGGGATTGGGGCGACCGTATGGCTACACCTTC.

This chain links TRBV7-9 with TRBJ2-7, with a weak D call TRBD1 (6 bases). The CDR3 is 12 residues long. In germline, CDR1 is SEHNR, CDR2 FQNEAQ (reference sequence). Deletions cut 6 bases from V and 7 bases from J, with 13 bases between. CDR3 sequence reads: CASSSQGWEQYF. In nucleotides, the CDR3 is TGTGCCAGCAGTTCACAGGGTTGGGAGCAGTACTTC.

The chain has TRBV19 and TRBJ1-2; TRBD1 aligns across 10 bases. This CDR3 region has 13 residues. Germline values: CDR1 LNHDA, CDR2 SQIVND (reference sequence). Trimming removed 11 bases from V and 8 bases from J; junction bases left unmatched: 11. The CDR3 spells CAFRGGTGEGYTF. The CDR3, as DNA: TGTGCCTTTAGGGGGGGGACAGGGGAAGGCTACACCTTC.

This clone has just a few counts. The CDR3 DNA sequence: TGTGCCAGCAGCTCAGCAACTAGCGGGGGGGCAGATACGCAGTATTTT. Its protein product is CASSSATSGGADTQYF. The rearrangement links TRBV5-4 to TRBJ2-3, with 13 bases fitting TRBD2. The junction had 5 bases not matched to a gene; V was cut back by 3 bases and J by 4 bases. Germline V gives CDR1 SGHNT, CDR2 YYREEE (reference sequence). The CDR3 spans 16 residues.

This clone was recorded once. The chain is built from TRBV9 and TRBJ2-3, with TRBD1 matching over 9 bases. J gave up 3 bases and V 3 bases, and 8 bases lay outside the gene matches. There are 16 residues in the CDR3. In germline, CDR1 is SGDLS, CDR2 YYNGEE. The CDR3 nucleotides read TGTGCCAGCAGCGAAACAGGGGGCATGGGGACAGATACGCAGTATTTT. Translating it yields CASSETGGMGTDTQYF.

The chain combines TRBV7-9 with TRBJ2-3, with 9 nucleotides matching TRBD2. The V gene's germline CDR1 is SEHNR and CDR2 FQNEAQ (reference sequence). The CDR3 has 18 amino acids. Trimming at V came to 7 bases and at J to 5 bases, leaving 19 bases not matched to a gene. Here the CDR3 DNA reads TGTGCCAGCATCCCACCTTTGGGAGGGGTAGCGGGGGAAGATACGCAGTATTTT. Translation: CASIPPLGGVAGEDTQYF.

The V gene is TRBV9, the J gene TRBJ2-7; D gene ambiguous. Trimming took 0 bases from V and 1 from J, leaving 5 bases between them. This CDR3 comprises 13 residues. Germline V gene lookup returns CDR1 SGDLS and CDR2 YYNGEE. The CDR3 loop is CASSVAESYEQYF. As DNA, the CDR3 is TGTGCCAGCAGCGTAGCCGAATCCTACGAGCAGTACTTC.

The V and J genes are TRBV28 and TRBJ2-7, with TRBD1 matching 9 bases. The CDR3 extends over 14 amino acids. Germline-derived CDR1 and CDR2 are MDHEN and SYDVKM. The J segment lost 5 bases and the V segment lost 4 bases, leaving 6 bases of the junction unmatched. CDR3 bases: TGTGCCAGCAGTTCCGGGACAGGGAACCACGAGCAGTACTTC. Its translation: CASSSGTGNHEQYF. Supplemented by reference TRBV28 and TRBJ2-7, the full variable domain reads DVKVTQSSRYLVKRTGEKVFLECVQDMDHENMFWYRQDPGLGLRLIYFSYDVKMKEKGDIPEGYSVSREKKERFSLILESASTNQTSMYLCASSSGTGNHEQYFGPGTRLTVT.